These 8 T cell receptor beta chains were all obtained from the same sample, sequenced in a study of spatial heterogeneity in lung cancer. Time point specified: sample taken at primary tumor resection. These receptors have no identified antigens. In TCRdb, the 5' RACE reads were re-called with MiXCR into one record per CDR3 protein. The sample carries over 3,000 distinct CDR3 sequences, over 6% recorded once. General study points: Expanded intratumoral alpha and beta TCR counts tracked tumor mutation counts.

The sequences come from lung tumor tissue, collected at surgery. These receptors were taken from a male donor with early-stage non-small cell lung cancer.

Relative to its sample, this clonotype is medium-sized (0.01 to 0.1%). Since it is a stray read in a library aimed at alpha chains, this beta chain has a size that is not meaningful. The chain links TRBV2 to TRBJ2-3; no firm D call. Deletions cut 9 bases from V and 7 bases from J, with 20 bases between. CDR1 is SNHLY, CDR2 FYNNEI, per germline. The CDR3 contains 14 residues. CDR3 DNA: TGTGCCAGTAAGATCACAGCCCTCATGAATACGCAGTATTTT. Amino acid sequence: CASKITALMNTQYF.

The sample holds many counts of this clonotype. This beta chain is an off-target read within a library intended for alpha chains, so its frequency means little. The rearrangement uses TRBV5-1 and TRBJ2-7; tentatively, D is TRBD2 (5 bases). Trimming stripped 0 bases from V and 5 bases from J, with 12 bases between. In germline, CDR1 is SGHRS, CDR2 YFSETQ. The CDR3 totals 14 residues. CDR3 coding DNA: TGCGCCAGCAGCTTGGAAAAGGATAGCGACGAGCAGTACTTC. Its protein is CASSLEKDSDEQYF.

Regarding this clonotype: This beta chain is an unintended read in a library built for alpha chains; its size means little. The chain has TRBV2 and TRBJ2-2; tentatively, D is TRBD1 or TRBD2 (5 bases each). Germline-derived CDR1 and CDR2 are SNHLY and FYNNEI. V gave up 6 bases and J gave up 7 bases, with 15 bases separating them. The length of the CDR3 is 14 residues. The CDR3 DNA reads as TGTGCCAGCAGACGAGGGGAACGATACGGGGAGCTGTTTTTT. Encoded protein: CASRRGERYGELFF.

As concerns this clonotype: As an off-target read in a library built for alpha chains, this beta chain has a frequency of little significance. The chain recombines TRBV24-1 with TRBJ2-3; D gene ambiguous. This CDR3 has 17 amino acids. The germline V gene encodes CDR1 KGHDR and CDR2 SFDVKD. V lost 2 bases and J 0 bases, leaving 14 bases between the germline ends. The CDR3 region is CATSDSTRYTSTDTQYF. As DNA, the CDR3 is TGTGCCACCAGTGATTCGACGCGGTATACTAGCACAGATACGCAGTATTTT.

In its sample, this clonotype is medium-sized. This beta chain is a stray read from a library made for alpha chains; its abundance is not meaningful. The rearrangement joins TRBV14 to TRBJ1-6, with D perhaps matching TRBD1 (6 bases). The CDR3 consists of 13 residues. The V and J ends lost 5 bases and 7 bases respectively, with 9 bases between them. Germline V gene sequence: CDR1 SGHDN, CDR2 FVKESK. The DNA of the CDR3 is TGTGCCAGCAGCATAACAGGGAATTCACCCCTCCACTTT. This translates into CASSITGNSPLHF.

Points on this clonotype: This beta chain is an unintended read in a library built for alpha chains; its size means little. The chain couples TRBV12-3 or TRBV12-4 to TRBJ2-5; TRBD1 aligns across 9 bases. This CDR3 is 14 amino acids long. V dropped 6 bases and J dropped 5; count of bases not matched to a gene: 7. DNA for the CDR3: TGTGCCAGCAGCCACGGGACAGGGCCGGAGACCCAGTACTTC. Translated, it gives CASSHGTGPETQYF.

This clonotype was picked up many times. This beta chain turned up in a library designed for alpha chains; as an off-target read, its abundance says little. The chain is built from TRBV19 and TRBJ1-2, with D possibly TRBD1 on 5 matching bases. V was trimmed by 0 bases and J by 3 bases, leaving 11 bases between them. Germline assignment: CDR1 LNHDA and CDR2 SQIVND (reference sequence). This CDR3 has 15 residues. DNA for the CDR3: TGTGCCAGTAGTATAGACCACGGGACGGACTATGGCTACACCTTC. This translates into CASSIDHGTDYGYTF.

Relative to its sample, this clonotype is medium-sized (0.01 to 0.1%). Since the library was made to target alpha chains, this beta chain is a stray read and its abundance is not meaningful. The CDR3 DNA is TGTGCCAGCAGCTTAGGCCCTGACAGAAATCAGCCCCAGCATTTT. Its translation: CASSLGPDRNQPQHF. V gene TRBV7-6 combines with J gene TRBJ1-5; tentatively, D is TRBD1 (5 bases). CDR3 length: 15 residues. V was shortened by 1 base and J by 4 bases, with 11 bases between the two germline ends. CDR1 is SGHVS and CDR2 is FNYEAQ in the germline V gene.